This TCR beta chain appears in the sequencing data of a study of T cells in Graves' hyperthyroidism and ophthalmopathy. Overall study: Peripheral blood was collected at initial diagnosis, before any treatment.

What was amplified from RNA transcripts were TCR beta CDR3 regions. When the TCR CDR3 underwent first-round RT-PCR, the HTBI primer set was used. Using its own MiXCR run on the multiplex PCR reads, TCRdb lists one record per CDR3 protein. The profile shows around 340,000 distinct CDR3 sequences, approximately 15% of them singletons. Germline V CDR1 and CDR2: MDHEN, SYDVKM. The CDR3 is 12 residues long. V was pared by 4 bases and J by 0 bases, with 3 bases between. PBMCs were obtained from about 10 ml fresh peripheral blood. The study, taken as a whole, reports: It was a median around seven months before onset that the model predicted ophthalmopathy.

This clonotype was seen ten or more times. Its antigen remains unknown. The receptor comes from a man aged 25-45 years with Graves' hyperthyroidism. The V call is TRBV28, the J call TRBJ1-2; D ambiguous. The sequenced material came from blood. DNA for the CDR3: TGTGCCAGCAGTTCCCCTAACTATGGCTACACCTTC. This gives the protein CASSSPNYGYTF.